This T cell receptor (beta chain) was captured by sequencing in a study of Ad26.COV2.S vaccination and SARS-CoV-2 variants. V was clipped by 8 bases and J by 3 bases, with 17 bases between them. The CDR3 totals 14 residues. Germline V gene lookup returns CDR1 MNHNY and CDR2 SVGAGI (reference sequence). The assay was immunoSEQ multiplex PCR, and TCRdb's table has in-frame clones only and misses some. The data contain approximately 410,000 clones, around 92% of them singletons. The treatment was: some 20 received Ad26.COV2.S at low or high dose, single or two shots; 5 received placebo; per-sample allocation not given. It was on day 63 after the first vaccine or placebo injection that samples were taken.

The TCR sequence derives from a person between 18 and 60 years old who received the Ad26.COV2.S COVID-19 vaccine or a placebo. The V gene is TRBV6-6, the J gene TRBJ2-7; D remains ambiguous. The sample consisted of peripheral blood, taken in a trial of Ad26.COV2.S vaccine versus placebo. The CDR3 sequence: CASGQHGGDYEQYF. In DNA form, the CDR3 reads TGTGCCAGCGGGCAACACGGTGGAGACTACGAGCAGTACTTC.